One and the same sample provided the 4 T cell receptor beta chains below, sequenced in a study of tumor-infiltrating lymphocytes in primary liver carcinoma. Alongside blood RNA obtained from unsorted whole blood, germline DNA was also extracted. The authors made TCR beta cDNA from 400 to 550 ng total RNA with a constant-region primer. Construction of TCR beta libraries relied on three successive nested multiplex PCR rounds employing slightly modified ARM-PCR. Both of the initial two PCR rounds ran for about 11 cycles and employed TRBV1-TRBV30 forward primers alongside a C-beta reverse primer. TCRdb passed the multiplex PCR reads through MiXCR, listing each CDR3 protein once. Altogether more than 150,000 distinct CDR3 sequences are present, 50% to 75% being singletons, with the ten largest covering approximately 70%. Sequencing input: peripheral blood. The receptors were sampled from a man aged 35-49 years with primary liver carcinoma and hepatitis B virus infection.

About this clonotype itself: This may arise from a read error, as a much more abundant clone is one base away. The chain is built from TRBV6-5 and TRBJ1-2; weak D call: TRBD1 (6 bases). Germline CDR1 and CDR2: MNHEY and SVGAGI. This CDR3 region has 13 residues. The CDR3 DNA follows: TGTGAAACAAAACAGGGCCTGTCCTGGGGCTACACCTTC. Protein sequence: CETKQGLSWGYTF.

With regard to this clonotype: This could be a read error, since a much larger clone is one nucleotide away. V gene TRBV6-6 combines with J gene TRBJ2-7, with 7 bases lining up with TRBD1. Germline CDR1 and CDR2: MNHNY and SVGAGI (reference sequence). There are 17 residues in the CDR3. Written as DNA, the CDR3 is TGTGCCAGCTGTTACTCTCCTGGGCAGGGGGTCGGGTACGAGCAGTACTTC. Encoded protein: CASCYSPGQGVGYEQYF.

This clonotype was seen only a few times. The chain links TRBV6-5 to TRBJ2-7; D might be TRBD2 (5 bases). The CDR3 runs to 14 residues. Germline CDR1 and CDR2: MNHEY and SVGAGI. Trimming removed 6 bases from V and 4 bases from J, with 16 bases in between. CDR3 coding DNA: TGTGCCAGCAGCCCTTTCGGGAATATTTACGAGCAGTACTTC. Translating it yields CASSPFGNIYEQYF.

This clonotype has only a few counts. The rearrangement uses TRBV6-6 and TRBJ2-1, with 7 bases aligning to TRBD2. V was pared by 6 bases and J by 5 bases, with 10 bases of the junction left unmatched. The CDR3 spans 15 residues. Germline V lookup: CDR1 MNHNY, CDR2 SVGAGI (reference sequence). The CDR3 DNA reads TGTGCCAGCAGCCCACTGGGGACTACCCACAATGAGCAGTTCTTC. Translated, it gives CASSPLGTTHNEQFF.